This T cell receptor (beta chain) was captured by sequencing in a study of cytomegalovirus exposure and HLA in healthy donors. Study observations and caveats: On later analysis, the bulk of CMV-associated TCR beta chains appeared to be HLA-restricted. Sequencing probably produced one cluster of sequence variants that were highly shared.

The PCR ran on 60 Vbeta and 13 Jbeta primers. Clones were read by immunoSEQ multiplex PCR, and TCRdb kept only the in-frame ones, dropping some. Among roughly 90,000 clones listed, approximately 80% were seen once. Note on this clone: Its specificity is unknown.

The TCR was taken from a young man in good health and CMV-seronegative. Sequencing was done on a sample of PBMCs.

The CDR3 reads CAWRFSFVEAFF. The CDR3 DNA is TGTGCCTGGAGGTTTAGTTTCGTTGAAGCTTTCTTT. This rearrangement joins TRBV30 to TRBJ1-1, with D unresolved. Per germline, CDR1 GTSNPN and CDR2 SVGIG (reference sequence). CDR3 length: 12 residues. V was cut by 3 bases and J by 7 bases, with 12 bases left in between.